Shown below are 6 T cell receptor beta chains from a single sample sequenced in a study of Ad26.COV2.S vaccination and SARS-CoV-2 variants. Profiling relied on immunoSEQ multiplex PCR, and the TCRdb table lists in-frame clones only, not all of them. The sample includes 350,000 to 450,000 clones, around 91% of them seen just once. Indicated treatment: approximately 18 received Ad26.COV2.S at low or high dose, single or two shots; 5 received placebo; per-sample allocation not given. On day 63 after the first injection, vaccine and placebo recipients gave samples. This material consisted of peripheral blood, taken in a trial of Ad26.COV2.S vaccine versus placebo. These receptors were taken from a person aged 18-65 years who received the Ad26.COV2.S COVID-19 vaccine or a placebo.

This sequence joins TRBV5-4 and TRBJ2-1; the D gene is possibly TRBD1 (5 bases). Deletions cut 0 bases from V and 6 bases from J, with 10 bases between. Germline V CDR1 and CDR2: SGHNT, YYREEE (reference sequence). This CDR3 has 14 residues. CDR3 nucleotides: TGTGCCAGCAGCTTGGCAGGGTCCGGCAATGAGCAGTTCTTC. Its translation: CASSLAGSGNEQFF.

With regard to this clone: The same CDR3 is also encoded by other DNA sequences in this sample. In nucleotides, the CDR3 is TGTGCCAGCAGTTTCCGGGGACAGCCCCAGCATTTT. Protein sequence: CASSFRGQPQHF. This rearrangement joins TRBV27 to TRBJ1-5; no definite D call. The germline V gene encodes CDR1 MNHEY and CDR2 SMNVEV (reference sequence). Trimming cost V 3 bases and J 7 bases, with 7 bases left between them. The CDR3 has 12 residues.

The chain joins TRBV7-2 to TRBJ2-2; 7 nucleotides align to TRBD1. The CDR3 contains 15 residues. Trimming at V came to 1 base and at J to 6 bases, leaving 5 bases not matched to a gene. Germline lookup yields CDR1 SGHTA and CDR2 FQGNSA. The CDR3 protein is CASSLVTGEAGELFF. DNA for the CDR3: TGTGCCAGCAGCTTAGTAACAGGGGAAGCCGGGGAGCTGTTTTTT.

The V and J genes are TRBV5-1 and TRBJ2-1; no reliable D call. Looked up from germline, CDR1 is SGHRS and CDR2 is YFSETQ. Trimming left V 3 bases short and J 4 bases short, with 5 bases between. The CDR3 sequence is 12 residues long. CDR3 sequence (DNA): TGCGCCAGCAGCTACCAATACAATGAGCAGTTCTTC. Amino acids: CASSYQYNEQFF.

V and J are TRBV19 and TRBJ2-7, with 12 positions matching TRBD1. CDR3 size: 14 residues. With 3 bases clipped from V and 6 bases from J, the junction kept 3 bases outside the gene matches. CDR1 and CDR2 (germline): LNHDA, SQIVND (reference sequence). CDR3 in DNA: TGTGCCAGTAGTATGGGACAGGGGGCATCCGAGCAGTACTTC. It yields the protein CASSMGQGASEQYF.

This clone showed up just a few times. The J gene is TRBJ1-5, the V gene TRBV24-1, with a tentative D call TRBD1 (5 bases). This CDR3 is 14 amino acids long. The V gene's germline CDR1 is KGHDR and CDR2 SFDVKD. Trimming cost V 5 bases and J 5 bases, with 12 bases left between them. The CDR3 here is CATSGSGRYQPQHF. CDR3 nucleotides: TGTGCCACCAGTGGGTCAGGGAGGTATCAGCCCCAGCATTTT.